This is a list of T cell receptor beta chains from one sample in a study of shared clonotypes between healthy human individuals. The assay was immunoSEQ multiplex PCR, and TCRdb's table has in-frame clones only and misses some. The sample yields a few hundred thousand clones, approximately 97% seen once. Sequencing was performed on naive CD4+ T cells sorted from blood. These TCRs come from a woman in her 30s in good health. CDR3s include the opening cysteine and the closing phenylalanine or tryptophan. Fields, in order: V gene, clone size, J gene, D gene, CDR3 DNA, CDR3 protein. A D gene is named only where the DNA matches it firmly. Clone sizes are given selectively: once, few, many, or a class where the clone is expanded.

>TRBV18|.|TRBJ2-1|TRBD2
TGTGCCAGCTCCCACCAGCGGGGAGCGGGGGAGGATGAGCAGTTCTTC
CASSHQRGAGEDEQFF
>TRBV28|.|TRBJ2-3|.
TGTGCCAGCAGTTTCTCAACAGGCAGGGGTTTCACAGATACGCAGTATTTT
CASSFSTGRGFTDTQYF
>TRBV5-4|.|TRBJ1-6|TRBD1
TGTGCCAGCAGCGCGGACAGGGCCATTTTGTCACCCCTCCACTTT
CASSADRAILSPLHF
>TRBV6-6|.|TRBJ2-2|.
TGTGCCAGCGGGTGGGAACTAAACACCGGGGAGCTGTTTTTT
CASGWELNTGELFF
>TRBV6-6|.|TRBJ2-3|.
TGTGCCAGCAGTGTCAGGGGCACAGATACGCAGTATTTT
CASSVRGTDTQYF
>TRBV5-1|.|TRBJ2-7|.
TGCGCCAGCAGCTTGACACTCAAGGGTTCGTACGAGCAGTACTTC
CASSLTLKGSYEQYF
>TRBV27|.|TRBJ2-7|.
TGTGCCAGCAGTTGGTCAGGGGGCAGGACTAGGTTCTACGAGCAGTACTTC
CASSWSGGRTRFYEQYF
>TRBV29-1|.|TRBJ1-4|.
TGCAGCGTTGTCGCCGGGGCTACTCCCTCAACTAATGAAAAACTGTTTTTT
CSVVAGATPSTNEKLFF
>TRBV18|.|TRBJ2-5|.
TGTGCCAGCTCACAAGGCGCAATTCAAGAGACCCAGTACTTC
CASSQGAIQETQYF
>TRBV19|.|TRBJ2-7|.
TGTGCCAGTAGTATATATGGGCCCCGGGTCCTGGGGAACGAGCAGTACTTC
CASSIYGPRVLGNEQYF
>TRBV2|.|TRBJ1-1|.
TGTGCCAGCAGGGGCTATGGGGCCCGGAACACTGAAGCTTTCTTT
CASRGYGARNTEAFF
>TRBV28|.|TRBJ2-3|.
TGTGCCAGCAGTACCACCGGGGAGGGGGGCACAGATACGCAGTATTTT
CASSTTGEGGTDTQYF
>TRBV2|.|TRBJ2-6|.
TGTGCCAGCAGTGACCGGCAGCCATCTGGGGCCAACGTCCTGACTTTC
CASSDRQPSGANVLTF
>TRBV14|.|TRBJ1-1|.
TGTGCCAGCAGCCAAGTTATTAGGAACACTGAAGCTTTCTTT
CASSQVIRNTEAFF
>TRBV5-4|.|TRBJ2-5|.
TGTGCCAGCAGCTTGGGTCAGGGGGAGGGAGAGACCCAGTACTTC
CASSLGQGEGETQYF
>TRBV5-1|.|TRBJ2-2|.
TGCGCCAGTAACCCTACACCCCCTATTAGTGGCGGGGAGCTGTTTTTT
CASNPTPPISGGELFF
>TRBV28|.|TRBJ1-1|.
TGTGCCAGCAGTTCGTTTGACCTTCGCACTGAAGCTTTCTTT
CASSSFDLRTEAFF
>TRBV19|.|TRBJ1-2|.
TGTGCCAGTAGTACCGCCCGAAAAAAAACAGAGTCTGGTGGCTACACCTTC
CASSTARKKTESGGYTF
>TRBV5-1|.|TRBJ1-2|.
TGCGCCAGCAGCACCAGGGGCTATGGCTACACCTTC
CASSTRGYGYTF
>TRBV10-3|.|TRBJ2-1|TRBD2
TGTGCCATCAGTTCCCCCGGCCAAACTAGCGGGAGGGCCAAGAACGGTGAGCAGTTCTTC
CAISSPGQTSGRAKNGEQFF
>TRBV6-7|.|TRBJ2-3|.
TGTGCCAGCAGCGGGTGCGCAGATACGCAGTATTTT
CASSGCADTQYF
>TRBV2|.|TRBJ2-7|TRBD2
TGTGCCAGCCGGACTAGCGGGAGAAAGGACGAGCAGTACTTC
CASRTSGRKDEQYF
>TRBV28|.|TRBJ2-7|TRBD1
TGTGCCAGCAGTTCCCGACAGGGGATAGGCTACGAGCAGTACTTC
CASSSRQGIGYEQYF
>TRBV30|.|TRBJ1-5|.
TGTGCCTGGAGTGGGGGTATCGGCAATCAGCCCCAGCATTTT
CAWSGGIGNQPQHF
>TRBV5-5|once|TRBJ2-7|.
TGTGCCAGCAGCTTGGGTCTAGCGCTTACCTACGAGCAGTACTTC
CASSLGLALTYEQYF
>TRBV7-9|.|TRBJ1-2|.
TGTGCCAGCAGCCTGGGTTTGGGATCTGGCTACACCTTC
CASSLGLGSGYTF
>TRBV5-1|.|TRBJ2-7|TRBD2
TGCGCCAGCAGCTTCAGGACTAGTAACGGTGGGTCGGTGCAGTACTTC
CASSFRTSNGGSVQYF
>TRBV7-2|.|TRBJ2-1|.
TGTGCCAGGGGTAGGGATTGGAGCGACAATGAGCAGTTCTTC
CARGRDWSDNEQFF
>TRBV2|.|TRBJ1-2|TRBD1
TGTGCCAGCACCTCAGACAGGGACTATGGCTACACCTTC
CASTSDRDYGYTF
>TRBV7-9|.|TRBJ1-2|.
TGTGCCAGCAGCTTAGGTCCGAGAGTTGGGGGCTACACCTTC
CASSLGPRVGGYTF
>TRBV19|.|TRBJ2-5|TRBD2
TGTGCCAGTAGTCCGCCGGGGGGGTCTGAGACCCAGTACTTC
CASSPPGGSETQYF
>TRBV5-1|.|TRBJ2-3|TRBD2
TGCGCCAGCAGCCCCGGGACTAGCGGGGTCACAGATACGCAGTATTTT
CASSPGTSGVTDTQYF
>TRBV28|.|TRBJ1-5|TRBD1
TGTGCCAGCAGTTTAAGCCGTTTCGACAGGGTTAGCAATCAGCCCCAGCATTTT
CASSLSRFDRVSNQPQHF
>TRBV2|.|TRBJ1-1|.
TGTGCCAGCACCGGTGGACAGAGCACTGAAGCTTTCTTT
CASTGGQSTEAFF
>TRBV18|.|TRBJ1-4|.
TGTGCCAGCTCACCAAACCCCACAAGGACAGCTAATGAAAAACTGTTTTTT
CASSPNPTRTANEKLFF
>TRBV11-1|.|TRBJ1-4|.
TGTGCCAGCACCCACAGTGCAACTAATGAAAAACTGTTTTTT
CASTHSATNEKLFF
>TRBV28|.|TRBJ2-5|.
TGTGCCAGCAGAGTCCAGGCGGAATGGGAGACCCAGTACTTC
CASRVQAEWETQYF
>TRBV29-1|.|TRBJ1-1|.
TGCAGCGCCTGGGGGAGCAGAATGAACACTGAAGCTTTCTTT
CSAWGSRMNTEAFF
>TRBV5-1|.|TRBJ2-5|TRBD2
TGCGCCAGCGACCTAGGCAATAGCGGGAGCGAAGAGACCCAGTACTTC
CASDLGNSGSEETQYF
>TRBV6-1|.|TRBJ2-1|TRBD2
TGTGCCAGCAGTGAACCGGGACTAGGAGGGAATGAGCAGTTCTTC
CASSEPGLGGNEQFF
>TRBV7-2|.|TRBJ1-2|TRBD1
TGTGCCAGCAGCTTAGTTAGGGGGGACAGGGATGGCTACACCTTC
CASSLVRGDRDGYTF
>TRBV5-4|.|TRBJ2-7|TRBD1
TGTGCCAGCAGCTTGGCGGGACAGGCATCCTACGAGCAGTACTTC
CASSLAGQASYEQYF
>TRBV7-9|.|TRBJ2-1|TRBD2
TGTGCCAGCAGCTCACCGGGACTAGCGGGCCGATCCTACAATGAGCAGTTCTTC
CASSSPGLAGRSYNEQFF
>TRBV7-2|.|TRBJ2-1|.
TGTGCCAGAAGCAAGGGGCGGTCAGATGAGCAGTTCTTC
CARSKGRSDEQFF
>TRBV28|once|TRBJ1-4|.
TGTGCCAGCAGCCTATGGCAAACCGCAACTAATGAAAAACTGTTTTTT
CASSLWQTATNEKLFF
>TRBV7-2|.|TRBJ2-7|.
TGTGCCAGCAGCGGGTTAGCGGCCGAGCTGGTGGAGCAGTACTTC
CASSGLAAELVEQYF
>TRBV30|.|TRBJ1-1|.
TGTGCCTGGACCCGGGGAGAACAGGGAGTCTTCTTT
CAWTRGEQGVFF
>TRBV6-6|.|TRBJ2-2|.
TGTGCCAGCAGTGTCGGGATCACCGGGGAGCTGTTTTTT
CASSVGITGELFF
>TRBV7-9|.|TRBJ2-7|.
TGTGCCAGCAGCCCCGGCGAGGGATTCAACGAGCAGTACTTC
CASSPGEGFNEQYF
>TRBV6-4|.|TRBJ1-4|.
TGTGCCAGCAGTGCGACAGGAGCAAATGAAAAACTGTTTTTT
CASSATGANEKLFF
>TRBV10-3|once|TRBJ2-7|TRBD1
TGTGCCATACAGGGGTCCTACGAGCAGTACTTC
CAIQGSYEQYF
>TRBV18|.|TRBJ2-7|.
TGTGCCAGCTCACCGAGACTTGTTGGGGAGTACGAGCAGTACTTC
CASSPRLVGEYEQYF
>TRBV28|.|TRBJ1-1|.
TGTGCCAGCAAGGGGCCAGACCCTGAAGCTTTCTTT
CASKGPDPEAFF
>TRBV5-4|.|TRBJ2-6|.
TGTGCCAGCAGCTTGGGAGTCTCTGGGGCCAACGTCCTGACTTTC
CASSLGVSGANVLTF
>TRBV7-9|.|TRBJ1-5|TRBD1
TGTGCCAGCAGCCGAAATCGGACAGGGGGCAATCAGCCCCAGCATTTT
CASSRNRTGGNQPQHF
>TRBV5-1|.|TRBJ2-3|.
TGCGCCAGCAGCTTGGACCGGGGCAGCACAGATACGCAGTATTTT
CASSLDRGSTDTQYF
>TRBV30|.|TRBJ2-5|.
TGTGCCTGGAGTGTGACAGGCTGGACCCAGTACTTC
CAWSVTGWTQYF
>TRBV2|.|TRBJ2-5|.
TGTGCCAGCAGTTTAATCATAGGGGGGATCCGAGAGACCCAGTACTTC
CASSLIIGGIRETQYF
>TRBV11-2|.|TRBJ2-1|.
TGTGCCAGCACCGACTATTTAGCCTCCTACAATGAGCAGTTCTTC
CASTDYLASYNEQFF
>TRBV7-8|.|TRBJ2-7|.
TGTGCCAGCAGCTTAGGTCGGAGGGGGCGCCGCTACGAGCAGTACTTC
CASSLGRRGRRYEQYF